The 12 T cell receptor beta chains reported below all come from one sample, sequenced in a study of OX40 agonist ivuxolimab in advanced cancers. Data came from immunoSEQ multiplex PCR; TCRdb stores just in-frame clones and leaves some out. This table has 60,000 to 75,000 clones, more than 70% appearing once. The specimen comprised CD4+ or CD8+ T cells sorted from blood, sampled in a trial of the OX40 agonist ivuxolimab. The receptors stem from an adult with an advanced solid tumor such as melanoma, head and neck, liver or kidney cancer.

The J gene is TRBJ2-5, the V gene TRBV18; possible D gene TRBD2, 5 bases. V was pared by 0 bases and J by 7 bases, with 12 bases between. This CDR3 region has 14 residues. CDR1 KGHSH and CDR2 LQKENI come from the germline V gene. CDR3 sequence reads: CASSPPSQAGTQYF. CDR3 nucleotides: TGTGCCAGCTCACCACCGAGCCAGGCGGGGACCCAGTACTTC.

The chain links TRBV7-6 to TRBJ1-6; possible D gene TRBD1, 5 bases. The CDR3 is made up of 13 amino acids. The germline V gene encodes CDR1 SGHVS and CDR2 FNYEAQ. V gave up 5 bases and J gave up 7 bases, with 9 bases separating them. CDR3 sequence reads: CASSRGINSPLHF. The CDR3, as DNA: TGTGCCAGCAGCAGGGGCATCAATTCACCCCTCCACTTT. The variable domain in full, completed from reference TRBV7-6 and TRBJ1-6, reads GAGVSQSPRYKVTKRGQDVALRCDPISGHVSLYWYRQALGQGPEFLTYFNYEAQQDKSGLPNDRFSAERPEGSISTLTIQRTEQRDSAMYRCASSRGINSPLHFGNGTRLTVT.

The chain uses TRBV27 and TRBJ2-2, with D hard to call. The germline gives CDR1 MNHEY, CDR2 SMNVEV (reference sequence). The CDR3 totals 12 residues. V gave up 6 bases and J gave up 4 bases, with 6 bases separating them. The CDR3 here is CASSGVTGELFF. The CDR3 nucleotides are TGTGCCAGCAGCGGAGTCACCGGGGAGCTGTTTTTT.

The V gene is TRBV11-2, the J gene TRBJ2-5; TRBD2 might be the D (5 bases). V was cut by 1 base and J by 7 bases, with 13 bases left in between. The CDR3 contains 14 residues. Germline V CDR1 and CDR2: SGHAT, FQNNGV. CDR3: CASSLGSRVVTQYF. The CDR3 nucleotides read TGTGCCAGCAGCTTAGGGTCGAGGGTGGTGACCCAGTACTTC.

The rearrangement joins TRBV28 to TRBJ1-1; D call uncertain. Germline CDR1 reads MDHEN; CDR2 reads SYDVKM. The CDR3 sequence is 17 residues long. V shed 4 bases and J shed 5 bases, with 23 bases lying between them. Here the CDR3 reads CASSSPRAPETATEAFF. In DNA form, the CDR3 reads TGTGCCAGCAGTTCGCCCCGGGCCCCGGAGACGGCGACTGAAGCTTTCTTT.

The J gene is TRBJ1-6, the V gene TRBV30, with TRBD1 as a possible D gene (5 bases). V lost 3 bases and J lost 1, with 19 bases in between. This CDR3 region has 18 residues. CDR1 is GTSNPN, CDR2 SVGIG, per germline (reference sequence). CDR3 loop: CAWSLGQTTFSYNSPLHF. DNA of the CDR3: TGTGCCTGGAGCCTAGGACAAACTACCTTTTCCTATAATTCACCCCTCCACTTT.

Comment on this clone: In the same sample, other DNA sequences code for this CDR3. J is TRBJ1-5 and V is TRBV5-1; 8 positions match TRBD1. In germline, CDR1 is SGHRS, CDR2 YFSETQ. J was trimmed by 6 bases and V by 0 bases; bases with no gene match: 2. The length of the CDR3 is 14 residues. CDR3 sequence reads: CASSLDRGSQPQHF. The CDR3 DNA reads TGCGCCAGCAGCTTGGACAGGGGGAGTCAGCCCCAGCATTTT.

The chain combines TRBV7-2 with TRBJ1-5; the D gene is possibly TRBD1 (5 bases). CDR3 length: 15 amino acids. The V gene's germline CDR1 is SGHTA and CDR2 FQGNSA. Trimming stripped 0 bases from V and 6 bases from J, with 12 bases between. CDR3 bases: TGTGCCAGCAGCTTAGCGTTTGGCAGGGCTCAGCCCCAGCATTTT. Translation gives CASSLAFGRAQPQHF.

The chain has TRBV4-3 and TRBJ1-6; D not resolved. V was trimmed by 0 bases and J by 0 bases, leaving 9 bases between them. The CDR3 covers 17 residues. Germline CDR1 reads LGHNA; CDR2 reads YSLEER. CDR3 in DNA: TGCGCCAGCAGCCAAGATATGGGGAGCTCCTATAATTCACCCCTCCACTTT. It encodes CASSQDMGSSYNSPLHF.

J is TRBJ2-1 and V is TRBV28, with TRBD2 matching over 10 bases. After removal of 7 bases from V and 4 bases from J, the junction contained 4 bases not matched to a gene. Germline CDR1 and CDR2: MDHEN and SYDVKM. This CDR3 comprises 14 residues. CDR3 sequence reads: CASTSGGGYNEQFF. DNA of the CDR3: TGTGCCAGCACGAGCGGGGGGGGGTACAATGAGCAGTTCTTC.

The CDR3 loop is CASSGTVSYGYTF. The CDR3 DNA follows: TGCGCCAGCAGCGGGACAGTATCCTATGGCTACACCTTC. The chain uses TRBV5-1 and TRBJ1-2, with 7 bases that match TRBD1. Looked up from germline, CDR1 is SGHRS and CDR2 is YFSETQ. With 4 bases clipped from V and 4 bases from J, the junction kept 4 bases outside the gene matches. This CDR3 region has 13 residues.

This chain links TRBV6-5 with TRBJ2-7; tentative D call: TRBD1 (5 bases). Trimming removed 6 bases at V and 3 bases at J, with 15 bases between. Germline V CDR1 and CDR2: MNHEY, SVGAGI. The CDR3 is 14 amino acids. The CDR3 DNA reads as TGTGCCAGCAGGGGCCTAGGGGATAGCTACGAGCAGTACTTC. This codes for CASRGLGDSYEQYF.